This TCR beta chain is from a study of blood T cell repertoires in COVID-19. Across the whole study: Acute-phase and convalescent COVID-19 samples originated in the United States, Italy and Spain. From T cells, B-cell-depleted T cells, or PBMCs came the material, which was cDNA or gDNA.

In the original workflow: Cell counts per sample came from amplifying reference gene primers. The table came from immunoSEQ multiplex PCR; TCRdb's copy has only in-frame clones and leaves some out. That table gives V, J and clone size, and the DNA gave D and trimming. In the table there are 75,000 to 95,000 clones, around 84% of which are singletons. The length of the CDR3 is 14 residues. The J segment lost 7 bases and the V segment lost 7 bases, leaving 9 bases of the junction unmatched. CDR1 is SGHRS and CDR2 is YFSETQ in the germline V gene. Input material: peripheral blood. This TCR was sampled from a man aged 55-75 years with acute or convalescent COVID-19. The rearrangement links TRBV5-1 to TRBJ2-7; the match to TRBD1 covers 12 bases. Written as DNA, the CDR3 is TGCGCCAGCGGCGCGGGACAGGGGGCGCGAGAGCAGTACTTC. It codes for CASGAGQGAREQYF.